The clone carrying this TCR beta chain showed up just a few times. Its antigen is unidentified. Clinicians diagnosed patients from clinical symptoms, serum thyroxine and TRAb, thyroid ultrasound and orbital computed tomography. Amplification yielded TCR beta CDR3 regions, with RNA transcripts as the source. HTBI primers were employed in a first-round RT-PCR of the TCR CDR3. TCRdb re-analysed the multiplex PCR reads in MiXCR, keeping a single row per CDR3 protein. The sample shows around 300,000 distinct CDR3 sequences, around 13% of them seen only once. This specimen belongs to a study of T cells in Graves' hyperthyroidism and ophthalmopathy. Study-level points and caveats: Most thyroid-expanded clonotypes above 0.001 were also found in blood.

The sequenced sample consisted of blood. This clonotype was obtained from a woman under 40 with Graves' hyperthyroidism.

The CDR3 DNA is TGCAGTGCTAGAGATTTCGCTAGCGGGAGTTCGCACGAGCAGTACTTC. This encodes CSARDFASGSSHEQYF. This chain uses TRBV20-1 with TRBJ2-7; 10 bases are shared with TRBD2. Germline V gene data show CDR1 as DFQATT and CDR2 as SNEGSKA (reference sequence). J lost 5 bases, V lost 0 bases, and 10 bases had no gene match. The CDR3 totals 16 residues.